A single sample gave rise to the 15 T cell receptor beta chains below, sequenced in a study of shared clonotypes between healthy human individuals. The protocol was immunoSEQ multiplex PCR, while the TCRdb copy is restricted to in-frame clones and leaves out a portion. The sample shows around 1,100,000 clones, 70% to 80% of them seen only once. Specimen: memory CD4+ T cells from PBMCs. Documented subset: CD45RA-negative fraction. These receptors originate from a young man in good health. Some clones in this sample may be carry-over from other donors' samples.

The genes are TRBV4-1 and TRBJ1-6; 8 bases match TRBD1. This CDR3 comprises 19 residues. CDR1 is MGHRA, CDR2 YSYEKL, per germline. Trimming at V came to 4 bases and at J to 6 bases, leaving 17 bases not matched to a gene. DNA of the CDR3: TGCGCCAGCAGCCCCCCTCCCAGCAGCCAGGGGGCGCCTAATTCACCCCTCCACTTT. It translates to CASSPPPSSQGAPNSPLHF.

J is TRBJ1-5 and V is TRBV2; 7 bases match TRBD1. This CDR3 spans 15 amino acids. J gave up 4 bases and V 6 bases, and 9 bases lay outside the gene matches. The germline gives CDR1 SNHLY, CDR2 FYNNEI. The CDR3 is CASSEQGFRNQPQHF. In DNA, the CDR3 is TGTGCCAGCAGCGAACAGGGGTTTCGGAATCAGCCCCAGCATTTT.

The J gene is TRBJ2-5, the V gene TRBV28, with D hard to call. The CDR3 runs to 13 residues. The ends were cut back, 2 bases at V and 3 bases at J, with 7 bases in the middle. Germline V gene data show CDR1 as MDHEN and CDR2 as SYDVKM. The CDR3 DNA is TGTGCCAGCAGTTTAGGGCAGGAAGAGACCCAGTACTTC. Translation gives CASSLGQEETQYF. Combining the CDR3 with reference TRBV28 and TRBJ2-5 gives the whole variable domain DVKVTQSSRYLVKRTGEKVFLECVQDMDHENMFWYRQDPGLGLRLIYFSYDVKMKEKGDIPEGYSVSREKKERFSLILESASTNQTSMYLCASSLGQEETQYFGPGTRLLVL.

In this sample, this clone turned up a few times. CDR3 region: CASSVDPANYGYTF. CDR3 nucleotide sequence: TGTGCCAGTAGTGTCGATCCGGCCAACTATGGCTACACCTTC. The V and J genes are TRBV19 and TRBJ1-2; D ambiguous. Germline V gene lookup returns CDR1 LNHDA and CDR2 SQIVND (reference sequence). This CDR3 has 14 amino acids. V was shortened by 5 bases and J by 2 bases, with 12 bases between the two germline ends.

The CDR3 DNA reads TGTGCCAGCAGCCCCTCAGGGAGGGGAACTGAAGCTTTCTTT. Translation: CASSPSGRGTEAFF. The chain links TRBV11-3 to TRBJ1-1; tentative D call: TRBD1 (5 bases). V was cut by 5 bases and J by 5 bases, with 15 bases left in between. Per the germline V gene, CDR1 is SGHNT and CDR2 is YENEEA. This CDR3 is 14 amino acids long. Complete variable domain (other parts from reference TRBV11-3 and TRBJ1-1): EAGVVQSPRYKIIEKKQPVAFWCNPISGHNTLYWYLQNLGQGPELLIRYENEEAVDDSQLPKDRFSAERLKGVDSTLKIQPAELGDSAVYLCASSPSGRGTEAFFGQGTRLTVV.

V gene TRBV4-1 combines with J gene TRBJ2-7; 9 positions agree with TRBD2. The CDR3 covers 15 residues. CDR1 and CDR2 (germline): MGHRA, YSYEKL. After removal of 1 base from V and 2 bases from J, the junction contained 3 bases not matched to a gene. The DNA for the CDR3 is TGCGCCAGCAGCCAAGGAGGCGGGAGGGCCTACGAGCAGTACTTC. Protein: CASSQGGGRAYEQYF.

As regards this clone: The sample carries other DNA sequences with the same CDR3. CDR3 coding DNA: TGTGCCAGCAGTAGAGCGGGATACCCCTACAATGAGCAGTTCTTC. This translates into CASSRAGYPYNEQFF. V and J are TRBV27 and TRBJ2-1, with 7 bases lining up with TRBD2. The CDR3 covers 15 residues. V dropped 5 bases and J dropped 2; count of bases not matched to a gene: 6. Germline-derived CDR1 and CDR2 are MNHEY and SMNVEV (reference sequence).

The CDR3 loop is CASSERTGRAYNEQFF. CDR3 sequence (DNA): TGTGCCAGCAGTGAAAGGACAGGGAGGGCCTACAATGAGCAGTTCTTC. The chain couples TRBV25-1 to TRBJ2-1; weak D call: TRBD1 (8 bases). The CDR3 is 16 amino acids. The germline CDR1 and CDR2 sequences are MGHDK and SYGVNS. Between the trimmed V and J ends, which lost 2 bases and 2 bases, there was a span of 13 bases. Full variable domain (rest looked up from reference TRBV25-1 and TRBJ2-1): EADIYQTPRYLVIGTGKKITLECSQTMGHDKMYWYQQDPGMELHLIHYSYGVNSTEKGDLSSESTVSRIRTEHFPLTLESARPSHTSQYLCASSERTGRAYNEQFFGPGTRLTVL.

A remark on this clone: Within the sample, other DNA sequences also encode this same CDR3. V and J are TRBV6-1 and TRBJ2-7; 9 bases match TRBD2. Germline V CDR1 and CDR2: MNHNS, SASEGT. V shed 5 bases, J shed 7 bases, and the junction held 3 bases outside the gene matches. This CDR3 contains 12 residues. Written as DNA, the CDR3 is TGTGCCAGCAGTACACTAGCGGGTGAGCAGTACTTC. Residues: CASSTLAGEQYF.

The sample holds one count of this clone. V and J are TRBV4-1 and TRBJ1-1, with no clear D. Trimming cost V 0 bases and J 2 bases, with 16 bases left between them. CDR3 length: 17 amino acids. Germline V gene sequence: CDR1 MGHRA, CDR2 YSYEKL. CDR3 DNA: TGCGCCAGCAGCCAAGATCGGGGAGTGACGGTCAACACTGAAGCTTTCTTT. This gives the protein CASSQDRGVTVNTEAFF.

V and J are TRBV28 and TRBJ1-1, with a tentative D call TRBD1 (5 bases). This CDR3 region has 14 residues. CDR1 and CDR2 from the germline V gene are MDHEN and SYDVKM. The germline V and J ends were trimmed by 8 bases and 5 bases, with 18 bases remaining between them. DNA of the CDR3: TGTGCCAGCTCCTCCGAGGGGATGAGAACTGAAGCTTTCTTT. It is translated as CASSSEGMRTEAFF.

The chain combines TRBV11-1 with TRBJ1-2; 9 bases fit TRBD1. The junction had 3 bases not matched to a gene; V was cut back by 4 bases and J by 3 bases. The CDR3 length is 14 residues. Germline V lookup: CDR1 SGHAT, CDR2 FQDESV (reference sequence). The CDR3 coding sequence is TGTGCCAGCAGCTACAGGGGGCGCGACTATGGCTACACCTTC. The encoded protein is CASSYRGRDYGYTF.

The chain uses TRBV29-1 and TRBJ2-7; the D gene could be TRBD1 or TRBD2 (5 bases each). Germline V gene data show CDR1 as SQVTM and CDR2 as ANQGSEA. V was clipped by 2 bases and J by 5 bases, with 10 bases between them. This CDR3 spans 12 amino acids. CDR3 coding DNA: TGCAGCGTTGAATCGGAGGACAACGAGCAGTACTTC. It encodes CSVESEDNEQYF.

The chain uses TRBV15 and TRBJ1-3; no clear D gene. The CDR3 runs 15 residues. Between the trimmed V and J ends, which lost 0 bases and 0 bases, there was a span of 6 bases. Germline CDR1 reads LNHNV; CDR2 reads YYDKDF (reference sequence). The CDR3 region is CATSRDKGSGNTIYF. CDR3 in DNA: TGTGCCACCAGCAGAGATAAGGGCTCTGGAAACACCATATATTTT.

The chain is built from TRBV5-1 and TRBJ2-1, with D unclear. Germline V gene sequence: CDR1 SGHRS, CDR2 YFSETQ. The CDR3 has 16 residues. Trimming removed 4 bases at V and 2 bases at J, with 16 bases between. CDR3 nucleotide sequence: TGCGCCAGCAGCACCCGGTCCGCACTCGCCTACAATGAGCAGTTCTTC. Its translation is CASSTRSALAYNEQFF.